This T cell receptor (beta chain) was captured in a study of shared T cell receptors in the human thymus. The assay was immunoSEQ multiplex PCR, and TCRdb's table has in-frame clones only and misses some. The sample contains almost 550,000 clones, 75% to 80% of which appear only once. There are 16 residues in the CDR3. Germline trimming cut 8 bases from V and 5 bases from J; bases unmatched to any gene: 7. The V gene's germline CDR1 is SNHLY and CDR2 FYNNEI. These data were also reused for a study on human thymus T cells. From that paper: The study used thymus tissue resected during corrective heart surgery. It looked as if thymic and blood repertoires used V and J genes in a biased way.

This receptor was identified in a boy less than two years old with a congenital heart defect. Sequenced: thymocytes. The rearrangement uses TRBV2 and TRBJ2-3; 16 bases align to TRBD2. The CDR3 region has the DNA TGTGCCAGCGGGACTAGCGGGAGGGGTTGGAAAGATACGCAGTATTTT. It yields the protein CASGTSGRGWKDTQYF. Full variable domain (missing parts from reference TRBV2 and TRBJ2-3): EPEVTQTPSHQVTQMGQEVILRCVPISNHLYFYWYRQILGQKVEFLVSFYNNEISEKSEIFDDQFSVERPDGSNFTLKIRSTKLEDSAMYFCASGTSGRGWKDTQYFGPGTRLTVL.